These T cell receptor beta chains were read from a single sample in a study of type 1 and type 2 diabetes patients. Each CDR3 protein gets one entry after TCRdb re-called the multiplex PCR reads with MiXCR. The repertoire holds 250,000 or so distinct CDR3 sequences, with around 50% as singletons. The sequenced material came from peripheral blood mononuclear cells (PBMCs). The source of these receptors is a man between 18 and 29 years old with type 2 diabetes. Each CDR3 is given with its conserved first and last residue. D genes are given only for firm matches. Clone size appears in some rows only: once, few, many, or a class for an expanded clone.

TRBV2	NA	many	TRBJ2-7	TGTGCCAGCAGAGCTACAGAAGACTACGAGCAGTACTTC	CASRATEDYEQYF
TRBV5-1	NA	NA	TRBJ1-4	TGCGCCAGCAGCTTGGCTCCGGGATCGACTAATGAAAAACTGTTTTTT	CASSLAPGSTNEKLFF
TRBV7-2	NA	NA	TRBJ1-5	TGTGCCAGCAGCGGACCAGGGCCTCCCTTTCAGCCCCAGCATTTT	CASSGPGPPFQPQHF
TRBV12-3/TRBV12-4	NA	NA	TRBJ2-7	TGTGCCAGCAGTCCCCGGCGGGGGCCCTACGAGCAGTACTTC	CASSPRRGPYEQYF
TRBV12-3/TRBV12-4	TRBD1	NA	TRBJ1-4	TGTGCCAGCAGTTTAGCGACAGGGCTGCAAAAACTGTTTTTT	CASSLATGLQKLFF
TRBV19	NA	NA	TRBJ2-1	TGTGCCAGTAGTAGCCAGGACGGTATGAGCTCCTACAATGAGCAGTTCTTC	CASSSQDGMSSYNEQFF
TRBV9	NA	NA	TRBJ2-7	TGTGCCAGCAGCTCGGACGCCAGCTCCTACGAGCAGTACTTC	CASSSDASSYEQYF
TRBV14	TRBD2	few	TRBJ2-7	TGTGCCAGCAGCCAGCCGGGACTAGCGGTACGCGAGCAGTACTTC	CASSQPGLAVREQYF
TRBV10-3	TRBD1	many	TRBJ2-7	TGTGCCACCGAAAGACAGGGTTATGGCGAGCAGTACTTC	CATERQGYGEQYF
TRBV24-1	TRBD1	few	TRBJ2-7	TGTGCCACCTCACCCGGGACAGGGTACGAGCAGTACTTC	CATSPGTGYEQYF
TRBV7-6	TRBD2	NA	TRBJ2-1	TGTGCCAGCAGCGCAACGGGACTAGCGGGAGGTGGTGAGCAGTTCTTC	CASSATGLAGGGEQFF
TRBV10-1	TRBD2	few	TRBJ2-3	TGCGCCAGCAGTGAGGTTCTAGCGGGGGGTCAAGATACGCAGTATTTT	CASSEVLAGGQDTQYF
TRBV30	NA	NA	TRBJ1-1	TGTGCCTGGGGGCGGAACACTGAAGCTTTCTTT	CAWGRNTEAFF
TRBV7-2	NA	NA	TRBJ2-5	TGTGCCAGCAGCTTTAGCTTTGAGACCCAGTACTTC	CASSFSFETQYF
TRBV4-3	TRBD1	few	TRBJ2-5	TGCGCCAGCAGCCAAACCGGGACAGGGGGCATGGAGACCCAGTACTTC	CASSQTGTGGMETQYF
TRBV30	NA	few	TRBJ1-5	TGTGCCTGGAGTGTACAGATCGATCAGCCCCAGCATTTT	CAWSVQIDQPQHF
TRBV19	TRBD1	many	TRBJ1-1	TGTGCCAGTAGTGCCCGACAGGGTGCGAACACTGAAGCTTTCTTT	CASSARQGANTEAFF
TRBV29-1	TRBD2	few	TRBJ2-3	TGCAGCGTCACAAGCGGGGGCGATACGCAGTATTTT	CSVTSGGDTQYF
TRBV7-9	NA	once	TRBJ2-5	TGTGCTAGCAGCTTAGGTTCGGGGACGGGGGAGACCCAGAACTTC	CASSLGSGTGETQNF
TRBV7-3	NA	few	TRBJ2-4	TGTGCCAGCAGCTTAATCAGGAACATTCAGTACTTC	CASSLIRNIQYF
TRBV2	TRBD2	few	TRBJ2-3	TGTGCCAGCAGTGTGGGGCTAGCGGGGAACACAGATACGCAGTATTTT	CASSVGLAGNTDTQYF
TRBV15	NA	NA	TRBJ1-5	TGTGCCACCAGCAGAGATTGGCATCCCAATCAGCCCCAGCATTTT	CATSRDWHPNQPQHF
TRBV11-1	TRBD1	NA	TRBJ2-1	TGTGCCAGCAGCTCCAGTAGTCGGGACAGGGGTTTCAATGAGCAGTTCTTC	CASSSSSRDRGFNEQFF
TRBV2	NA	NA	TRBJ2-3	TGTGCCAGCAGGGAAGAGGCAGATACGCAGTATTTT	CASREEADTQYF
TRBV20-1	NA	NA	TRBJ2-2	TGCAGTGCTAGAGCGTTGGGGGAGTCGGTGAACACCGGGGAGCTGCTTTTT	CSARALGESVNTGELLF
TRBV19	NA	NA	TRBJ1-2	TGTGCCAGTAGTCCCCGGGGAGGGAACTATGGCTACACCTTC	CASSPRGGNYGYTF
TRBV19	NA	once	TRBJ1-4	TGTGCCAGTAGTGTGGACCTAAGGGGCGAAAAACTGTTTTTT	CASSVDLRGEKLFF
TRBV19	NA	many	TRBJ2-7	TGTGCCAGTAGCCCAACACTCACCTACGAGCAGTACTTC	CASSPTLTYEQYF
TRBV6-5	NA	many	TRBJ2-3	TGTGCCAGCAGCCCGGGAGATACGCAGTATTTT	CASSPGDTQYF
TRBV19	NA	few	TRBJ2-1	TGTGCCAGTAGTGCAGACCGAGGCTCCTACAATGAGCAGTTCTTC	CASSADRGSYNEQFF
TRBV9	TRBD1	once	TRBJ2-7	TGTGCCAGCAGCGTAGGACAGGGGGCGTCCGAGCAGTACTTC	CASSVGQGASEQYF
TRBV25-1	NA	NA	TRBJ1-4	TGTGCCAGCAGTGTAACCGCATCCGGGACTAATGAAAAACTGTTTTTT	CASSVTASGTNEKLFF
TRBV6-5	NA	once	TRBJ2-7	TGTGCCAGCAGTTACTCAACGTCGGGGGTAAGCGAGCAGTACTTC	CASSYSTSGVSEQYF
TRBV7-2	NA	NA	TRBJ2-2	TGTGCCAGCAGCTTAACGCGGGACCGGGGCACCGGGGAGCTGTTTTTT	CASSLTRDRGTGELFF
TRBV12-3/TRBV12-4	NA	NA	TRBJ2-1	TGTGCCAGCAGTGACAGTTACAATGAGCAGTTCTTC	CASSDSYNEQFF
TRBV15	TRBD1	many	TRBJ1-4	TGTGCCACCAGCAAGGACAGGGCCGCAACTAATGAAAAACTGTTTTTT	CATSKDRAATNEKLFF
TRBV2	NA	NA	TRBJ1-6	TGTGCCAGCAGTGCCCAGGGCTCGGTTTCACCCCTCCACTTT	CASSAQGSVSPLHF
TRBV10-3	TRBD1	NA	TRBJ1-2	TGTGCCATCAGTGCCTCAGGGGGAAATAGCTACACCTTC	CAISASGGNSYTF
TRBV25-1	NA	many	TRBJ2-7	TGTGCCAGCAGTGAATTGGGGGCCCTGGGCTACGAGCAGTACTTC	CASSELGALGYEQYF
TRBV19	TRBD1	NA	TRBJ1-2	TGTGCCAGTTTAGGGACAGGGGGCAATGGCTACACCTTC	CASLGTGGNGYTF
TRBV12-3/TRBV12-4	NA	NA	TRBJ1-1	TGTGCCAGCAGTTTGTTGACGAACACTGAAGCTTTCTTT	CASSLLTNTEAFF
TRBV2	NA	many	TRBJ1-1	TGTGCCAGCACTTTAGGGGTAGGGACTGAAGCTTTCTTT	CASTLGVGTEAFF
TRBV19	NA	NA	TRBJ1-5	TGTGCCAGTAGTATAGCTTCACAGCCCCAGCATTTT	CASSIASQPQHF
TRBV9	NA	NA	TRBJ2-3	TGTGCCAGCAGCGTAGCGCCGGCGAGCACAGATACGCAGTATTTT	CASSVAPASTDTQYF
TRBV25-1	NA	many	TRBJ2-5	TGTGCCAGCAGTGACCAGGGGGAGGGGGAGACCCAGTACTTC	CASSDQGEGETQYF
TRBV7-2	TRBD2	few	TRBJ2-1	TGTGCCAGCAGCTCCCCCACGCTAGCGGGAGCCTACAATGAGCAGTTCTTC	CASSSPTLAGAYNEQFF
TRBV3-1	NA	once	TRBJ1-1	TGTGCCAGCAGCCTGAGCGGGGACGGTGAAGCTTTCTTT	CASSLSGDGEAFF
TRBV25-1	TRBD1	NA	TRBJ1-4	TGTGCCAGCAGCTACCGGGACAGGGCTAATGAAAAACTGTTTTTT	CASSYRDRANEKLFF
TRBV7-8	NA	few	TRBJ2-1	TGTGCCAGCACCACTTGGGGGAATGAGCAGTTCTTC	CASTTWGNEQFF